A single TCR beta chain is shown here with its context. The antigen it binds to is not known. The sample holds no much larger clone one base away, and base qualities are not on file. The entry originates in a study of technical replicates of blood from four donors (dated by TCRdb to the late 2010s). V loses 10 bases of germline sequence and J loses 9 bases, and the interval between the two ends is 10 bases. CDR1 is given as SNHLY and CDR2 as FYNNEI, both from the germline V gene. Reading from cysteine to phenylalanine, the CDR3 counts 11 amino acids. The retained sequence is limited to the CDR3, 33 bases, with the frame set at the first base. Libraries were prepared through the immunoSEQ multiplex PCR assay. Sourced from immuneACCESS, this table was stored by TCRdb with only in-frame sequences that have V and J called. A share of the clones is absent; for the studies checked, an unresolved V gene accounts for under half, and the remainder has no known explanation. This sample holds fewer than 95,000 clones; roughly 91% were observed only once. Around 0.24% of the sample belongs to the ten largest clones.

The TCR originated in a human donor in good health. The rearrangement joined TRBV2 to TRBJ1-6, with no confident D gene call. The sample consisted of T cells isolated from PBMCs. The base sequence is TGTGCCACCAGCTTGAGTTCACCCCTCCACTTT. It codes for CATSLSSPLHF.